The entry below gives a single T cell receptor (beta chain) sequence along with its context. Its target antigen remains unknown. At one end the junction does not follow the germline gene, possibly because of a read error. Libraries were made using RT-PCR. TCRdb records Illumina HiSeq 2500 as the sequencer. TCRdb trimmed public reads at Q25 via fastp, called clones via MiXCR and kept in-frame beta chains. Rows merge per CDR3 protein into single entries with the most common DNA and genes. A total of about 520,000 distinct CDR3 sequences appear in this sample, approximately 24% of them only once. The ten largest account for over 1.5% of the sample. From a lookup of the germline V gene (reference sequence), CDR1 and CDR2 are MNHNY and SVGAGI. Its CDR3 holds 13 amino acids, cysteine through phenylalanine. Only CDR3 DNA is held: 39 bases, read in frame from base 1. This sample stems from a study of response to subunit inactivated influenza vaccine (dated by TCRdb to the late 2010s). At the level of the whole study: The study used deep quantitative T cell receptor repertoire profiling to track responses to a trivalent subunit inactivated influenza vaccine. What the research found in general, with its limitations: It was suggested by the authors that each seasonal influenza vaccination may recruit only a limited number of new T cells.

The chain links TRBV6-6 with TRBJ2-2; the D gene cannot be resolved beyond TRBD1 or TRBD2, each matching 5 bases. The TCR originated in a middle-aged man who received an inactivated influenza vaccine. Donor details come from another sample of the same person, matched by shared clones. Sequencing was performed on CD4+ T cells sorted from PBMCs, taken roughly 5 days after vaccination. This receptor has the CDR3 CASSYSGTGELFF. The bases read TGTGCCAGCAGTTACTCGGGGACCGGAGAGCTGTTTTTT.